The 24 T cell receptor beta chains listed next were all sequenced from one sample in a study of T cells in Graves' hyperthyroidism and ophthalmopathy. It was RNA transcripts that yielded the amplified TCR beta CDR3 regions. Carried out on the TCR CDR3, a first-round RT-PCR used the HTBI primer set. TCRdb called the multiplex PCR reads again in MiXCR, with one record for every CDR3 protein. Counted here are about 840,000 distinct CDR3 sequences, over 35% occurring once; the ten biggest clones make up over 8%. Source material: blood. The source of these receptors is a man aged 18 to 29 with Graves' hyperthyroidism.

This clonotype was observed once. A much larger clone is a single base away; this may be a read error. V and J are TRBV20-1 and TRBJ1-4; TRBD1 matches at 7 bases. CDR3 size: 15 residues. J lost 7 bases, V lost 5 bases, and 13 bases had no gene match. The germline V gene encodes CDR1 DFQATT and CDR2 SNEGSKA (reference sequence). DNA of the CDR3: TGCAGTGCTCGCAACGACAGGGACGAGGTTGAAAAACTGTTTTTT. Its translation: CSARNDRDEVEKLFF.

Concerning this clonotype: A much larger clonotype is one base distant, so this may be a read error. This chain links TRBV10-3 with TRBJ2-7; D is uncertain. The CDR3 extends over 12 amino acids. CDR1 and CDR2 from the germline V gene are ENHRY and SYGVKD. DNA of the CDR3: TGTACCATCAGCGACCCCCCCTACGAGCAGTACTTC. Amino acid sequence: CTISDPPYEQYF.

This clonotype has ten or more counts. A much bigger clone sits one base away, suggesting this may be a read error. The CDR3 nucleotides are TGTGCCAGCAGCCAAGGATCCTACTATGGCTACACCTTC. Translated, it gives CASSQGSYYGYTF. The rearrangement links TRBV14 to TRBJ1-2, with no clear D. Germline loops: CDR1 SGHDN, CDR2 FVKESK. V lost 1 base and J lost 3, with 6 bases in between. This CDR3 has 13 amino acids.

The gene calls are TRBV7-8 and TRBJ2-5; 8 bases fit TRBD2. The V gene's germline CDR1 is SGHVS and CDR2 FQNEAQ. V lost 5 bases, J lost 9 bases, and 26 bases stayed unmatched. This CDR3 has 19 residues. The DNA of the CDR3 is TGTGCCAGCAGCCCCTCCACGGCCAGCGGGGGCGGGGGAAAGAGGGCCCAGTACTTC. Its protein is CASSPSTASGGGGKRAQYF.

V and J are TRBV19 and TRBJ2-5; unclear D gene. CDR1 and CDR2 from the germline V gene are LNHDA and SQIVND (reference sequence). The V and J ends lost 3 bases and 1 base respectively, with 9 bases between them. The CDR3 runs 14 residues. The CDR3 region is CASSIMAGQETQYF. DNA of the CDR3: TGTGCCAGTAGTATCATGGCAGGCCAAGAGACCCAGTACTTC.

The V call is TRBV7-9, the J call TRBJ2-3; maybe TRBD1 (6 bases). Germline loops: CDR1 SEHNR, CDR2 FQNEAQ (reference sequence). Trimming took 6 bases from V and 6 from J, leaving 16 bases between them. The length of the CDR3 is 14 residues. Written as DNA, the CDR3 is TGTGCCAGCAGACAGGGACCAGTTCCGGATACGCAGTATTTT. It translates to CASRQGPVPDTQYF.

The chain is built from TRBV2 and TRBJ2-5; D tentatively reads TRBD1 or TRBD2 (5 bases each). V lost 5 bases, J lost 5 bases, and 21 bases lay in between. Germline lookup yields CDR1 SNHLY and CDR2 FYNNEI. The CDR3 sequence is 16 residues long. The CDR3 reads CASSLGSDSSSETQYF. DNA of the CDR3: TGTGCCAGCAGTTTGGGTAGCGACAGTTCAAGCGAGACCCAGTACTTC.

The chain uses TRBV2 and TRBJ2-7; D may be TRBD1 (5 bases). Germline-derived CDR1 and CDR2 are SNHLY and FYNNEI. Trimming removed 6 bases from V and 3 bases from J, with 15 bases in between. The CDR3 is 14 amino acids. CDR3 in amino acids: CASSLLDSLYEQYF. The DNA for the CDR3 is TGTGCCAGCAGCCTACTCGACAGTCTCTACGAGCAGTACTTC.

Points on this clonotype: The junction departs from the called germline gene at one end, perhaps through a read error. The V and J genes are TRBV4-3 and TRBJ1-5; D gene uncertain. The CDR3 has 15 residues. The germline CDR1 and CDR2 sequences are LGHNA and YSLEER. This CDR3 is CASSQEFGLYQLQHF. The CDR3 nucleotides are TGCGCCAGCAGCCAAGAGTTCGGCCTTTACCAGCTCCAGCATTTT.

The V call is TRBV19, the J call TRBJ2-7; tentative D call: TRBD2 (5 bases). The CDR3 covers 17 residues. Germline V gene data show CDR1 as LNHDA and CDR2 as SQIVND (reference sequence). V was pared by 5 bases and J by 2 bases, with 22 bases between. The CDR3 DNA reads TGTGCCAGTAGTGGGGATTTTATTGTCGGGGAAACCTACGAGCAGTACTTC. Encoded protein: CASSGDFIVGETYEQYF.

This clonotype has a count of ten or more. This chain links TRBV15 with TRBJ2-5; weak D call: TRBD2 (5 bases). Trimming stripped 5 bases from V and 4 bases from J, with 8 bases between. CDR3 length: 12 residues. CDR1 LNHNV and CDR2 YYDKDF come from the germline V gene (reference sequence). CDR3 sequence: CATSGEGETQYF. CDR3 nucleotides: TGTGCCACCAGCGGTGAGGGAGAGACCCAGTACTTC.

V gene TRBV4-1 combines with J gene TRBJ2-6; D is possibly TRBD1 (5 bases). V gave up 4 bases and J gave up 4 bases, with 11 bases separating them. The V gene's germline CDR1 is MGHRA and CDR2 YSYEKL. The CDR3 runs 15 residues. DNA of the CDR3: TGCGCCAGCAGCCTAACGCGGACAGGGGCCAACGTCCTGACTTTC. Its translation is CASSLTRTGANVLTF.

CDR3 amino acids: CASSFPHRDIGEQYF. In nucleotides, the CDR3 is TGTGCCAGCAGCTTCCCTCACAGGGATATAGGCGAGCAGTACTTC. The J gene is TRBJ2-7, the V gene TRBV5-4, with D possibly TRBD1 on 6 matching bases. The CDR3 consists of 15 residues. The germline CDR1 and CDR2 sequences are SGHNT and YYREEE (reference sequence). V was shortened by 2 bases and J by 6 bases, with 18 bases between the two germline ends.

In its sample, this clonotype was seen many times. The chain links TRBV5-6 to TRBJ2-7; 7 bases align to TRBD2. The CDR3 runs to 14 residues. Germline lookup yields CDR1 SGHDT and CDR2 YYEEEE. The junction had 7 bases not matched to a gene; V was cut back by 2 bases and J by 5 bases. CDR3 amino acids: CASSFLAGEDEQYF. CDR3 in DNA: TGTGCCAGCAGCTTTTTGGCGGGAGAGGACGAGCAGTACTTC. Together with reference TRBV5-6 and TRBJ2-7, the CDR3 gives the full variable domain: DAGVTQSPTHLIKTRGQQVTLRCSPKSGHDTVSWYQQALGQGPQFIFQYYEEEERQRGNFPDRFSGHQFPNYSSELNVNALLLGDSALYLCASSFLAGEDEQYFGPGTRLTVT.

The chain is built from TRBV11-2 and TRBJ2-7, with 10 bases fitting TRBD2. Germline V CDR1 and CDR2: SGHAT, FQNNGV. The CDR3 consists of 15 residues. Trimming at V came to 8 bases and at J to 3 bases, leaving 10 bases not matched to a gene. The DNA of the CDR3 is TGTGCCAGCGTTCTTCCCGGGACTAGCGACTACGAGCAGTACTTC. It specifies CASVLPGTSDYEQYF.

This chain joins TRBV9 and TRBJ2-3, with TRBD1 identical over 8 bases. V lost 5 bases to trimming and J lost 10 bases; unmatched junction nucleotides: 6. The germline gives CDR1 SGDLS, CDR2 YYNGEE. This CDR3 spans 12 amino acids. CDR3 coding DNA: TGTGCCAGCAGTTTCGACAGGGGCGCGCAGTATTTT. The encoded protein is CASSFDRGAQYF.

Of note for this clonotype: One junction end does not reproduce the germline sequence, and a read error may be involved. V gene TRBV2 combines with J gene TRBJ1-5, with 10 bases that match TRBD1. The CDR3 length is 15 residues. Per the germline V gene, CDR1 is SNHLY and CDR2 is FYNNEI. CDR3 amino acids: CATSDRQGAVQPQHF. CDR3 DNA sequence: TGTGCCACCAGTGACCGACAGGGGGCCGTTCAGCCCCAGCATTTT.

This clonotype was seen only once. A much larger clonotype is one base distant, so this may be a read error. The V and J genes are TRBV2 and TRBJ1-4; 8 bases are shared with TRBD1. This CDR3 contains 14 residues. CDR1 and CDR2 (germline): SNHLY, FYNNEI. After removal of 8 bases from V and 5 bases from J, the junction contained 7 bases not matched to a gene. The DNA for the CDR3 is TGTGCCAGCGGGAGACAGGGGCTAAATGAAAAACTGTTTTTT. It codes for CASGRQGLNEKLFF.

CDR3: CSAIPFYGLAVYEQYF. DNA for the CDR3: TGCAGTGCTATACCCTTCTATGGACTAGCGGTCTACGAGCAGTACTTC. This chain connects TRBV20-1 to TRBJ2-7; 10 bases are a match to TRBD2. Germline CDR1 and CDR2: DFQATT and SNEGSKA (reference sequence). The CDR3 sequence is 16 residues long. V trimming: 4 bases; J trimming: 3 bases; junction bases outside the gene matches: 12.

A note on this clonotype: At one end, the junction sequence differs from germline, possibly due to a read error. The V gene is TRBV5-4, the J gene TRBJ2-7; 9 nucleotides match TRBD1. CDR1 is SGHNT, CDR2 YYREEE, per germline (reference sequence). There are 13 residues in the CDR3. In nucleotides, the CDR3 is TGTGCCACCATGGACAGGGGCTCCCACGAGCAGTACTTC. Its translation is CATMDRGSHEQYF.

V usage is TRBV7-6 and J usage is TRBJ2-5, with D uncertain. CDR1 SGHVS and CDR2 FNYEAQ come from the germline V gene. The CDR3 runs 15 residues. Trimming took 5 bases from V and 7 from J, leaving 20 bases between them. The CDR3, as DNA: TGTGCCAGCAGCCTAAGAACGGGTACCACGGGGACCCAGTACTTC. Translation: CASSLRTGTTGTQYF.

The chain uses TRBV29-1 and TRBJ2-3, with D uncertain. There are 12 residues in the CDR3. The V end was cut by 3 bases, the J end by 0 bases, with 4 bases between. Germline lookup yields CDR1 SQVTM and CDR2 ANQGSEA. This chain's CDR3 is CSVDSSTDTQYF. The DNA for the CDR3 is TGCAGCGTTGACAGTAGCACAGATACGCAGTATTTT.

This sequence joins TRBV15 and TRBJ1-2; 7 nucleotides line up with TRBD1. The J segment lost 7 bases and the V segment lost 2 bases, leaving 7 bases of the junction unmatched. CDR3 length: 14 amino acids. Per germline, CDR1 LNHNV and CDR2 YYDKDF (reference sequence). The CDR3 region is CATSRTTGSSGYTF. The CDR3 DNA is TGTGCCACCAGCAGAACGACAGGGTCTAGTGGCTACACCTTC.

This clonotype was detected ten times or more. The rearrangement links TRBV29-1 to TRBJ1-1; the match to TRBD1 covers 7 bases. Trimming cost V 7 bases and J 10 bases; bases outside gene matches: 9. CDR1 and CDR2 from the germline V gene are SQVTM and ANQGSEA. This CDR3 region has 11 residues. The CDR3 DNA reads TGCAGCGACCAGGGGGTTGGAGGAGCTTTCTTT. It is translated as CSDQGVGGAFF.